A single sample gave rise to the 10 T cell receptor beta chains below, sequenced in a study of T cell responses to AZD1222 COVID-19 vaccine. Method: immunoSEQ multiplex PCR; TCRdb's copy keeps in-frame clones and lacks some. The sample lists tens of thousands of clones, about 87% occurring once. This specimen consisted of peripheral blood, obtained on day 0 of AZD1222 vaccination. Source of these receptors: an adult in good health.

This sequence joins TRBV5-4 and TRBJ2-7; D gene uncertain. Germline loops: CDR1 SGHNT, CDR2 YYREEE (reference sequence). The CDR3 is 16 residues long. Trimming took off 0 bases at V and 5 bases at J, with 18 bases between the two ends. For the CDR3, the DNA is TGTGCCAGCAGCTTGGCCGGTTCGAGTGCGAGCCACGAGCAGTACTTC. This sequence encodes CASSLAGSSASHEQYF.

This clone was detected only a few times. The genes are TRBV4-1 and TRBJ2-1, with D unresolved. Germline CDR1 and CDR2: MGHRA and YSYEKL. CDR3 length: 15 residues. V was clipped by 0 bases and J by 0 bases, with 6 bases between them. CDR3 in amino acids: CASSQELSSYNEQFF. The DNA for the CDR3 is TGCGCCAGCAGCCAAGAGCTGAGCTCCTACAATGAGCAGTTCTTC.

The CDR3 DNA reads as TGTGCCAGTAGTATCGGACTAGCGGGGGGGAACTCCTACGAGCAGTACTTC. Translation gives CASSIGLAGGNSYEQYF. The rearrangement links TRBV19 to TRBJ2-7, with 15 nucleotides matching TRBD2. After removal of 3 bases from V and 0 bases from J, the junction contained 3 bases not matched to a gene. CDR3 length equals 17 residues. Germline CDR1 LNHDA, CDR2 SQIVND (reference sequence). Looking up the rest from reference TRBV19 and TRBJ2-7 gives the full variable domain: DGGITQSPKYLFRKEGQNVTLSCEQNLNHDAMYWYRQDPGQGLRLIYYSQIVNDFQKGDIAEGYSVSREKKESFPLTVTSAQKNPTAFYLCASSIGLAGGNSYEQYFGPGTRLTVT.

DNA of the CDR3: TGTGCCAGCAGCTTAGCGCAGAGGGGATCCGGCTACACCTTC. Translation gives CASSLAQRGSGYTF. The J gene is TRBJ1-2, the V gene TRBV7-2, with TRBD1 as a possible D gene (5 bases). V was cut by 0 bases and J by 8 bases, with 13 bases left in between. The CDR3 runs to 14 residues. Germline V gene data show CDR1 as SGHTA and CDR2 as FQGNSA.

The chain couples TRBV5-5 to TRBJ1-3, with 11 bases aligning to TRBD1. This CDR3 spans 16 amino acids. V dropped 2 bases and J dropped 6; count of bases not matched to a gene: 7. Germline assignment: CDR1 SGHKS and CDR2 YYEKEE (reference sequence). CDR3 in DNA: TGTGCCAGCAGCTTCCACTGGGACAGGGGGACAAACACCATATATTTT. Translating it yields CASSFHWDRGTNTIYF. The full variable domain, its missing parts supplied by reference TRBV5-5 and TRBJ1-3, is DAGVTQSPTHLIKTRGQQVTLRCSPISGHKSVSWYQQVLGQGPQFIFQYYEKEERGRGNFPDRFSARQFPNYSSELNVNALLLGDSALYLCASSFHWDRGTNTIYFGEGSWLTVV.

The chain recombines TRBV5-4 with TRBJ2-3; the D is unclear. Looked up from germline, CDR1 is SGHNT and CDR2 is YYREEE (reference sequence). This CDR3 is built from 16 residues. The V end was cut by 2 bases, the J end by 0 bases, with 13 bases between. The CDR3 sequence: CASSLGLKDSTDTQYF. CDR3 nucleotides: TGTGCCAGCAGCTTAGGGTTGAAAGATAGCACAGATACGCAGTATTTT.

This chain connects TRBV7-3 to TRBJ2-1; tentative D call: TRBD1 (6 bases). The V gene lost 6 bases and the J gene lost 5 bases, with 11 bases spanning the gap. This CDR3 is 13 amino acids long. CDR1 is SGHTA, CDR2 FQGTGA, per germline. DNA of the CDR3: TGTGCCAGCAGTAACAGGGTGGACAATGAGCAGTTCTTC. Translation gives CASSNRVDNEQFF.

About this clone itself: Other DNA sequences in the sample encode the same CDR3. The rearrangement joins TRBV12-3 or TRBV12-4 to TRBJ1-2; TRBD1 aligns across 8 bases. V was clipped by 6 bases and J by 6 bases; unmatched bases: 6. CDR3 length: 13 amino acids. Here the CDR3 DNA reads TGTGCCAGCAGCCTGACAGGGGCAGATGGCTACACCTTC. It is translated as CASSLTGADGYTF.

V is TRBV2 and J is TRBJ2-7; possibly TRBD1 or TRBD2 for D (5 bases each). Germline V lookup: CDR1 SNHLY, CDR2 FYNNEI. There are 15 residues in the CDR3. V lost 10 bases and J 5 bases, leaving 24 bases between the germline ends. CDR3: CANRPGPAVGNEQYF. CDR3 sequence (DNA): TGTGCCAATAGGCCGGGGCCGGCAGTCGGGAACGAGCAGTACTTC. Complete variable domain (other parts from reference TRBV2 and TRBJ2-7): EPEVTQTPSHQVTQMGQEVILRCVPISNHLYFYWYRQILGQKVEFLVSFYNNEISEKSEIFDDQFSVERPDGSNFTLKIRSTKLEDSAMYFCANRPGPAVGNEQYFGPGTRLTVT.

V and J are TRBV5-4 and TRBJ2-3, with 14 nucleotides matching TRBD2. The CDR3 has 17 residues. Per the germline V gene, CDR1 is SGHNT and CDR2 is YYREEE (reference sequence). V was clipped by 0 bases and J by 4 bases; unmatched bases: 4. The CDR3 region is CASSLAGLAGGSDTQYF. The CDR3 region has the DNA TGTGCCAGCAGCTTGGCCGGACTAGCGGGGGGTTCAGATACGCAGTATTTT.